A single sample gave rise to the 22 T cell receptor beta chains below, sequenced in a study of T cells in Graves' hyperthyroidism and ophthalmopathy. The investigators amplified TCR beta CDR3 regions from RNA transcripts. HTBI primers were used for first-round RT-PCR of the TCR CDR3. One entry per CDR3 protein results from TCRdb running MiXCR on the multiplex PCR reads. The sample has about 210,000 distinct CDR3 sequences; about 18% are singletons. Sequencing used blood. These receptors were collected from a man aged 40-55 years with Graves' hyperthyroidism.

This chain links TRBV29-1 with TRBJ1-4; 11 bases are a match to TRBD1. The CDR3 sequence is 13 residues long. J gave up 7 bases and V 7 bases, and 5 bases lay outside the gene matches. Germline CDR1 is SQVTM and CDR2 is ANQGSEA. CDR3 DNA sequence: TGCAGCGCCCGGGACAGGGGGAGTGAAAAACTGTTTTTT. Translated, it gives CSARDRGSEKLFF.

Ten or more counts support this clonotype. V is TRBV5-1 and J is TRBJ2-2; 12 bases match TRBD1. The junction had 7 bases not matched to a gene; V was cut back by 4 bases and J by 6 bases. CDR1 SGHRS and CDR2 YFSETQ come from the germline V gene. This CDR3 has 16 amino acids. The CDR3: CASSHTGQGAAGELFF. The CDR3 nucleotides are TGCGCCAGCAGCCACACGGGACAGGGGGCTGCCGGGGAGCTGTTTTTT.

This clonotype was detected a few times. CDR3 DNA sequence: TGTGCCATCAGTGAAAGGACAGGGGGCAGGAACGGGGAGCTGTTTTTT. This translates into CAISERTGGRNGELFF. The J gene is TRBJ2-2, the V gene TRBV10-3, with 11 bases lining up with TRBD1. This CDR3 has 16 amino acids. Germline V CDR1 and CDR2: ENHRY, SYGVKD. After removal of 3 bases from V and 7 bases from J, the junction contained 7 bases not matched to a gene.

The rearrangement joins TRBV7-9 to TRBJ1-4, with TRBD1 matching 9 bases. J lost 5 bases, V lost 5 bases, and 6 bases had no gene match. The CDR3 length is 15 residues. Germline V gene sequence: CDR1 SEHNR, CDR2 FQNEAQ (reference sequence). CDR3 region: CASSATGGLNEKLFF. CDR3 in DNA: TGTGCCAGCAGCGCCACAGGGGGCCTAAATGAAAAACTGTTTTTT.

This clonotype has ten or more counts. The chain joins TRBV12-3 or TRBV12-4 to TRBJ1-6; the D gene is possibly TRBD1 (5 bases). V dropped 5 bases and J dropped 5 bases, with 13 bases sitting between them. The CDR3 is 15 residues long. CDR3 amino acids: CASSTGVTDNSPLHF. CDR3 sequence (DNA): TGTGCCAGCAGTACCGGTGTGACAGATAATTCACCCCTCCACTTT.

This clonotype was seen many times. V and J are TRBV29-1 and TRBJ1-1, with no clear D. CDR3 length equals 14 residues. Deletions cut 5 bases from V and 0 bases from J, with 13 bases between. The germline V gene has CDR1 SQVTM and CDR2 ANQGSEA. In DNA, the CDR3 is TGCAGCGTTTTAATAGGGCACATGAACACTGAAGCTTTCTTT. It translates to CSVLIGHMNTEAFF.

This clonotype was recorded many times. The chain combines TRBV18 with TRBJ1-2, with D possibly matching TRBD1 (5 bases). The germline V and J ends were trimmed by 3 bases and 4 bases, with 12 bases remaining between them. Germline V gene sequence: CDR1 KGHSH, CDR2 LQKENI. This CDR3 has 14 amino acids. CDR3 sequence reads: CASSPSDRPYGYTF. The CDR3 nucleotides are TGTGCCAGCTCACCTTCTGACAGACCCTATGGCTACACCTTC.

The V gene is TRBV29-1, the J gene TRBJ2-7, with D perhaps matching TRBD1 (6 bases). CDR1 is SQVTM and CDR2 is ANQGSEA in the germline V gene. V dropped 4 bases and J dropped 1 base, with 11 bases sitting between them. The CDR3 spans 13 residues. The CDR3 DNA is TGCAGCGTTGTCACGGGACAATCCTACGAGCAGTACTTC. This codes for CSVVTGQSYEQYF.

This clonotype was counted between two and nine times. This rearrangement joins TRBV6-1 to TRBJ2-7; TRBD1 or TRBD2 may be the D gene (6 bases each). The CDR3 covers 16 residues. The V gene's germline CDR1 is MNHNS and CDR2 SASEGT. The ends were cut back, 6 bases at V and 3 bases at J, with 21 bases in the middle. The CDR3 protein is CASRGMGAGMVYEQYF. As DNA, the CDR3 is TGTGCCAGCAGGGGTATGGGGGCGGGAATGGTCTACGAGCAGTACTTC.

This rearrangement joins TRBV19 to TRBJ1-5; D call uncertain. Trimming shortened V by 1 base and J by 15 bases, and 10 bases separated the two germline ends. Germline-derived CDR1 and CDR2 are LNHDA and SQIVND (reference sequence). The CDR3 runs to 11 residues. The CDR3 reads CASSIGTALHF. The DNA for the CDR3 is TGTGCCAGTAGTATAGGTACAGCCCTGCATTTT.

This clonotype occurred many times. The chain links TRBV28 to TRBJ1-2; weak D call: TRBD1 (6 bases). Germline V gives CDR1 MDHEN, CDR2 SYDVKM. The V gene lost 5 bases and the J gene lost 2 bases, with 9 bases spanning the gap. The CDR3 totals 13 residues. CDR3 DNA sequence: TGTGCCAGCAGTCGGACAGTAAACTATGGCTACACCTTC. Translation gives CASSRTVNYGYTF.

The sample holds many counts of this clonotype. The chain employs TRBV4-1 and TRBJ2-1; possible D gene TRBD2, 6 bases. V was cut by 4 bases and J by 5 bases, with 9 bases left in between. The V gene's germline CDR1 is MGHRA and CDR2 YSYEKL. The CDR3 has 13 residues. CDR3 DNA: TGCGCCAGCAGCCCGGACTACCACAATGAGCAGTTCTTC. It translates to CASSPDYHNEQFF.

The table lists this clonotype with many counts. This chain links TRBV11-2 with TRBJ1-2; D is ambiguous. Trimming took 1 base from V and 0 from J, leaving 18 bases between them. Germline lookup yields CDR1 SGHAT and CDR2 FQNNGV. This CDR3 has 18 residues. The CDR3 here is CASSLGFELGAPNYGYTF. The DNA for the CDR3 is TGTGCCAGCAGCTTAGGGTTTGAGTTGGGAGCTCCTAACTATGGCTACACCTTC.

This clonotype was counted many times. The V and J genes are TRBV7-9 and TRBJ1-1; no firm D call. CDR1 and CDR2 from the germline V gene are SEHNR and FQNEAQ (reference sequence). The CDR3 contains 12 residues. Trimming took 1 base from V and 10 from J, leaving 10 bases between them. CDR3 nucleotides: TGTGCCAGCAGCTTAGGCGGCCGGGTAGCTTTCTTT. Its translation is CASSLGGRVAFF.

This clonotype appeared a few times. The V call is TRBV6-1, the J call TRBJ2-7, with D hard to call. The V gene lost 4 bases and the J gene lost 4 bases, with 8 bases spanning the gap. Germline CDR1 is MNHNS and CDR2 is SASEGT. The CDR3 length is 12 residues. Here the CDR3 reads CASSGPRYEQYF. The CDR3 coding sequence is TGTGCCAGCAGTGGACCTAGGTACGAGCAGTACTTC.

The rearrangement uses TRBV28 and TRBJ1-1; no clear D. The CDR3 extends over 12 amino acids. The V end was cut by 4 bases, the J end by 2 bases, with 5 bases between. Germline V CDR1 and CDR2: MDHEN, SYDVKM. The CDR3 region is CASSWRNTEAFF. The CDR3 nucleotides are TGTGCCAGCAGTTGGAGAAACACTGAAGCTTTCTTT.

This clonotype was counted ten times or more. The chain combines TRBV20-1 with TRBJ2-3; the D is unclear. The ends were cut back, 1 base at V and 0 bases at J, with 5 bases in the middle. The germline gives CDR1 DFQATT, CDR2 SNEGSKA (reference sequence). This CDR3 has 13 residues. The CDR3 DNA follows: TGCAGTGCTAGAGGACATAGCACAGATACGCAGTATTTT. It translates to CSARGHSTDTQYF.

This clonotype has just one count. The V gene is TRBV6-2 or TRBV6-3, the J gene TRBJ2-3; TRBD2 aligns across 8 bases. After removal of 5 bases from V and 2 bases from J, the junction contained 12 bases not matched to a gene. This CDR3 spans 17 amino acids. CDR1 and CDR2 (germline): MNHEY, SVGEGT. The CDR3 bases are TGTGCCAGCAGTACCGGGGGGGGGGAGTTCACCACAGATACGCAGTATTTT. It yields the protein CASSTGGGEFTTDTQYF.

The chain has TRBV3-1 and TRBJ1-5, with TRBD1 matching over 8 bases. Trimming cost V 3 bases and J 0 bases; bases outside gene matches: 4. There are 16 residues in the CDR3. Germline values: CDR1 LGHDT, CDR2 YNNKEL (reference sequence). The CDR3 is CASSHGQGYSNQPQHF. The CDR3 nucleotides are TGTGCCAGCAGCCACGGACAGGGTTATAGCAATCAGCCCCAGCATTTT.

This clonotype was seen more than once but under ten times. The DNA of the CDR3 is TGTGCCAGCAGCGAACCGGGACTAGGATGGGGTGAGCAGTTCTTC. Translating gives CASSEPGLGWGEQFF. V usage is TRBV7-9 and J usage is TRBJ2-1; 8 nucleotides align to TRBD2. CDR1 is SEHNR, CDR2 FQNEAQ, per germline (reference sequence). This CDR3 is 15 amino acids long. The V gene end was trimmed by 5 bases and the J gene end by 9 bases; junction bases not matched to a gene: 12.

This clonotype was observed at least ten times. The chain employs TRBV11-2 and TRBJ2-7, with TRBD1 identical over 10 bases. This CDR3 has 14 residues. The trim removed 1 base at V and 6 bases at J, leaving 3 bases unmatched. Germline assignment: CDR1 SGHAT and CDR2 FQNNGV. CDR3 nucleotide sequence: TGTGCCAGCAGCTTAGGACAGGGGGCAGGCGAGCAGTACTTC. It codes for CASSLGQGAGEQYF.

This clonotype has at least ten counts. The V gene is TRBV10-1, the J gene TRBJ2-7; TRBD1 or TRBD2 may be the D gene (5 bases each). Germline loops: CDR1 WNHNN, CDR2 SYGVQD (reference sequence). This CDR3 comprises 14 residues. V was trimmed by 4 bases and J by 9 bases, leaving 19 bases between them. The CDR3 coding sequence is TGCGCCAGCAGTGCCGGGACCACCATTACGAGGCAGTACTTC. It translates to CASSAGTTITRQYF.